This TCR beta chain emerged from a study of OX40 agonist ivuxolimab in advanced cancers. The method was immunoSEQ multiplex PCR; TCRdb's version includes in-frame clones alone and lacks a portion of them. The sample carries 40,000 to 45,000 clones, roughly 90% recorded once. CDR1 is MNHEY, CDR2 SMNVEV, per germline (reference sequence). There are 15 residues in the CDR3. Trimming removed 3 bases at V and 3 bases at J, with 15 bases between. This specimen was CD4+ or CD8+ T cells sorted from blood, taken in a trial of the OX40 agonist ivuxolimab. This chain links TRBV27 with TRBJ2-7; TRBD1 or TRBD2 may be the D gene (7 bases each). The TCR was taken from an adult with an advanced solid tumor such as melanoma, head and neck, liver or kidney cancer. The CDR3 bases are TGTGCCAGCAGTTTCGGGGGGACAGTATACTACGAGCAGTACTTC. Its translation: CASSFGGTVYYEQYF.